This is a list of T cell receptor beta chains from one sample in a study of blood T cell repertoires in COVID-19. Clones were read by immunoSEQ multiplex PCR, and TCRdb kept only the in-frame ones, dropping some. This table holds approximately 360,000 clones, roughly 89% found once. Sequencing input: peripheral blood. These receptors all stem from a man aged 18 to 35 with active or convalescent COVID-19. Both conserved end residues are part of each CDR3. The D gene is left open where the match is weak. The size of a clone is reported for some rows only, either as once, few or many, or as a class for expanded clones.

D gene: .
J gene: TRBJ2-7
clone size: .
V gene: TRBV5-5
CDR3 protein: CASSLVAGIPYEQYF
CDR3 DNA: TGTGCCAGCAGCTTGGTGGCAGGGATACCCTACGAGCAGTACTTC

D gene: .
J gene: TRBJ1-5
clone size: .
V gene: TRBV6-5
CDR3 protein: CASSYSSRSNQPQHF
CDR3 DNA: TGTGCCAGCAGTTACTCTAGCCGGAGCAATCAGCCCCAGCATTTT

D gene: .
J gene: TRBJ1-5
clone size: .
V gene: TRBV7-2
CDR3 protein: CASSPEGRVLDQPQHF
CDR3 DNA: TGTGCCAGCAGCCCGGAGGGTCGGGTTTTGGATCAGCCCCAGCATTTT

D gene: TRBD2
J gene: TRBJ2-2
clone size: .
V gene: TRBV7-9
CDR3 protein: CASSPPGAGGTGELFF
CDR3 DNA: TGTGCCAGCAGCCCCCCAGGGGCGGGGGGTACCGGGGAGCTGTTTTTT

D gene: .
J gene: TRBJ1-5
clone size: .
V gene: TRBV19
CDR3 protein: CASSSGQPQHF
CDR3 DNA: TGTGCCAGTAGTTCGGGTCAGCCCCAGCATTTT

D gene: TRBD2
J gene: TRBJ2-3
clone size: .
V gene: TRBV5-4
CDR3 protein: CASSFPLAGASDTQYF
CDR3 DNA: TGTGCCAGCAGCTTTCCCCTAGCGGGAGCCTCGGATACGCAGTATTTT

D gene: .
J gene: TRBJ2-7
clone size: .
V gene: TRBV6-2/TRBV6-3
CDR3 protein: CASSYPVPRDEQYF
CDR3 DNA: TGTGCCAGCAGTTACCCCGTACCCCGGGACGAGCAGTACTTC

D gene: TRBD1
J gene: TRBJ2-7
clone size: .
V gene: TRBV6-6
CDR3 protein: CASSYIGTGSYEQYF
CDR3 DNA: TGTGCCAGCAGTTACATAGGGACAGGCTCCTACGAGCAGTACTTC

D gene: .
J gene: TRBJ2-7
clone size: once
V gene: TRBV6-6
CDR3 protein: CASSYRGSSYEQYF
CDR3 DNA: TGTGCCAGCAGTTACCGGGGGAGCTCCTACGAGCAGTACTTC

D gene: TRBD1
J gene: TRBJ1-2
clone size: .
V gene: TRBV7-9
CDR3 protein: CASSQTGGASGYTF
CDR3 DNA: TGTGCCAGCAGCCAGACAGGGGGCGCAAGTGGCTACACCTTC

D gene: .
J gene: TRBJ1-5
clone size: .
V gene: TRBV28
CDR3 protein: CASSSRGTVGQYSNQPQHF
CDR3 DNA: TGTGCCAGCAGTTCCCGAGGGACCGTAGGACAGTATAGCAATCAGCCCCAGCATTTT

D gene: TRBD2
J gene: TRBJ2-1
clone size: .
V gene: TRBV18
CDR3 protein: CASSPWRGGPGEQFF
CDR3 DNA: TGTGCCAGCTCACCATGGCGGGGGGGCCCAGGTGAGCAGTTCTTC

D gene: TRBD1
J gene: TRBJ2-7
clone size: .
V gene: TRBV19
CDR3 protein: CASSYRGSSYEQYF
CDR3 DNA: TGTGCCAGTAGTTACAGGGGGAGCTCCTACGAGCAGTACTTC